This T cell receptor beta chain is from a study of blood T cell repertoires in COVID-19. The protocol was immunoSEQ multiplex PCR, while the TCRdb copy is restricted to in-frame clones and leaves out a portion. The sample contains 200,000 to 250,000 clones, roughly 90% of which appear only once. The clonotype was recovered from a woman in her sixties with acute or convalescent COVID-19. What was sequenced was peripheral blood.

The CDR3 DNA sequence: TGCGCCAGCAGTGAGACTACCGGGGAGCTGTTTTTT. Translation gives CASSETTGELFF. The V gene is TRBV10-1, the J gene TRBJ2-2; D remains unclear. This CDR3 is built from 12 residues. Germline V gene lookup returns CDR1 WNHNN and CDR2 SYGVQD (reference sequence). The germline V and J ends were trimmed by 2 bases and 5 bases, with 3 bases remaining between them.